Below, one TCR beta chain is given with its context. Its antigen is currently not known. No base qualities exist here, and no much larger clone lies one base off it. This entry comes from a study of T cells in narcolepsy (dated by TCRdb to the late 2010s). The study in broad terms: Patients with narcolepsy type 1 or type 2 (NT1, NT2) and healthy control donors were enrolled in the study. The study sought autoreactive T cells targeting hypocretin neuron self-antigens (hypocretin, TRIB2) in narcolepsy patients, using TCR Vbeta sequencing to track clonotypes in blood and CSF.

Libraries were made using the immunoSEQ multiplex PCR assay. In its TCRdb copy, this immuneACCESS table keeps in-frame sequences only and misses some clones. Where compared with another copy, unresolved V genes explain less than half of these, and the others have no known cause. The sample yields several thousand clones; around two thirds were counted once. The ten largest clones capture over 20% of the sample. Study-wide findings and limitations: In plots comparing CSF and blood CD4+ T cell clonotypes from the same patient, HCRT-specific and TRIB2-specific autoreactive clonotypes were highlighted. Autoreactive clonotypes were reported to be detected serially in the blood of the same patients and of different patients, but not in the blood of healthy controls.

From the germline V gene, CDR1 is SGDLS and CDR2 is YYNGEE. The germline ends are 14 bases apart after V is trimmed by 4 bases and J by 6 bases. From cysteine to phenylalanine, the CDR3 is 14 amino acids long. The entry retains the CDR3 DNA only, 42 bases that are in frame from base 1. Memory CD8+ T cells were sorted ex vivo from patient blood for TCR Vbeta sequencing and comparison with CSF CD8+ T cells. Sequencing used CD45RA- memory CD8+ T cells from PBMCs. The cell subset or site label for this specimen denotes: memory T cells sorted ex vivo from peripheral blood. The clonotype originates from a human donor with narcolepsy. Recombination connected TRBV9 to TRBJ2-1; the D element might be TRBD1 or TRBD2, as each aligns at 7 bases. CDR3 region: CASSPQGGFNEQFF. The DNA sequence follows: TGTGCCAGCAGCCCCCAGGGGGGGTTCAATGAGCAGTTCTTC. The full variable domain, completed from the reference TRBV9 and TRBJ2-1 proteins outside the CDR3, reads DSGVTQTPKHLITATGQRVTLRCSPRSGDLSVYWYQQSLDQGLQFLIQYYNGEERAKGNILERFSAQQFPDLHSELNLSSLELGDSALYFCASSPQGGFNEQFFGPGTRLTVL.